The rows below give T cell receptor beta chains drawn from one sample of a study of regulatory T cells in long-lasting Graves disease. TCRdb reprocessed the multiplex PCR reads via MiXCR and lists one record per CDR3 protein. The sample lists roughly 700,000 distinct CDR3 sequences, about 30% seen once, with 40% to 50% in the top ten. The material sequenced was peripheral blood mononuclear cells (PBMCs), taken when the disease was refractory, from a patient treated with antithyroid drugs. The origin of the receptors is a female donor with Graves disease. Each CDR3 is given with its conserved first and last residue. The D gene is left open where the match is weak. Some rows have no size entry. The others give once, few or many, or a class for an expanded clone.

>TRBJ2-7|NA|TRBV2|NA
CASSALAEYNLSEQYF
TGTGCCAGCAGTGCTCTCGCTGAATACAACCTCTCCGAGCAGTACTTC
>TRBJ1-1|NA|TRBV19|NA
CASSIMGANTEAFF
TGTGCCAGTAGTATAATGGGGGCAAACACTGAAGCTTTCTTT
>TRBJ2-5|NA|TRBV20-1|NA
CSANPRLARQEAQYF
TGCAGTGCTAATCCGCGGCTAGCCCGACAAGAGGCCCAGTACTTC
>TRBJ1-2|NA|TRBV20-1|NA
CSARDRGRGANYGCTF
TGCAGTGCTAGAGATCGGGGCAGGGGTGCTAACTATGGCTGCACCTTC
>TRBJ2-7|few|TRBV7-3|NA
CASSPLSSPYEQYF
TGTGCCAGCAGCCCCCTAAGCAGTCCCTACGAGCAGTACTTC
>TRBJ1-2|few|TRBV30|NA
CAWNPMGQPTYGYTF
TGTGCCTGGAATCCTATGGGGCAACCGACCTATGGCTACACCTTC
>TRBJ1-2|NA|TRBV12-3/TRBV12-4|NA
CASSLALGFGYTF
TGTGCCAGCAGTTTAGCGCTGGGGTTTGGCTACACCTTC
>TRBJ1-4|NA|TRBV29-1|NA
CSVEQVGKLFF
TGCAGCGTCGAACAGGTTGGAAAACTGTTTTTT
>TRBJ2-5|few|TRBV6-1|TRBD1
CASSWEGTGGQTQYF
TGTGCCAGCAGCTGGGAGGGGACAGGGGGCCAGACCCAGTACTTC
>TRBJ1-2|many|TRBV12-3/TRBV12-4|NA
CASSTENYGYTF
TGTGCCAGCAGCACAGAGAACTATGGCTACACCTTC
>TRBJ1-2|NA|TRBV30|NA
CAWTLRVANYGYTF
TGTGCCTGGACGCTCAGGGTAGCCAACTATGGCTACACCTTC
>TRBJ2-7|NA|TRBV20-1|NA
CSARDYRVGFGEQYF
TGCAGTGCTAGAGATTACAGGGTTGGGTTCGGCGAGCAGTACTTC
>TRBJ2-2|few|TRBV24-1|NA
CATSEQDSRELFF
TGTGCCACCAGTGAGCAAGACTCCCGGGAGCTGTTTTTT
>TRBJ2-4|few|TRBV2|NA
CASRAINIQYF
TGTGCCAGCAGGGCGATAAACATTCAGTACTTC
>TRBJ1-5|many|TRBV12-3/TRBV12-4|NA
CASSSDGYSNQPQHF
TGTGCCAGCAGTTCGGACGGTTATAGCAATCAGCCCCAGCATTTT
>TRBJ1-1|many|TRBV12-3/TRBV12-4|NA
CASSLKVNTEAFF
TGTGCCAGCAGTTTAAAGGTGAACACTGAAGCTTTCTTT
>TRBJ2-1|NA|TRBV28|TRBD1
CASSRAGTGGDNEQFF
TGTGCCAGCAGTCGGGCCGGGACAGGGGGGGACAATGAGCAGTTCTTC
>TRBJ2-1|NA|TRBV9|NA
CASSVGWRDNEQFF
TGTGCCAGCAGCGTAGGTTGGCGAGACAATGAGCAGTTCTTC
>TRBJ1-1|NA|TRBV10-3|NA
CAISLDSEAFF
TGTGCCATCAGCCTGGACAGTGAAGCTTTCTTT
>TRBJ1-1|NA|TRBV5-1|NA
CASMSRGRGSEAFF
TGCGCCAGCATGAGTAGGGGCCGAGGCTCTGAAGCTTTCTTT
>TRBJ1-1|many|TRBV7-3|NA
CASSLYWGTEAFF
TGTGCCAGCAGCTTGTACTGGGGGACTGAAGCTTTCTTT
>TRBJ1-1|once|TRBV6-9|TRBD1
CASSFRRDRGAEAFF
TGTGCCAGCAGTTTCCGCCGGGACAGGGGGGCTGAAGCTTTCTTT
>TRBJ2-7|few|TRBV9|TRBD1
CASSVEQGAFYEQYF
TGTGCCAGCAGCGTAGAACAGGGGGCTTTCTACGAGCAGTACTTC
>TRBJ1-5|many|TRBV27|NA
CASSFTDGGVGNQPQHF
TGTGCCAGCAGTTTCACAGATGGGGGGGTGGGCAATCAGCCCCAGCATTTT
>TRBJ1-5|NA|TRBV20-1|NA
CSAPPFVSGGNQPQHF
TGCAGTGCTCCCCCGTTCGTGTCCGGGGGCAATCAGCCCCAGCATTTT
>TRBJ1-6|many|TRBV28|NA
CASSFGRVGSPLHF
TGTGCCAGCAGTTTCGGGAGAGTGGGGTCACCCCTCCACTTT
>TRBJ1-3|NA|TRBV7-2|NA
CASSLRHIGNTIYF
TGTGCCAGCAGCCTCCGACATATCGGAAACACCATATATTTT
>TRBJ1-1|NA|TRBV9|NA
CASSVSGARTEAFF
TGTGCCAGCAGCGTATCAGGGGCTAGGACTGAAGCTTTCTTT
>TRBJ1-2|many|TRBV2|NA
CASKETNSNYGYTF
TGTGCCAGCAAGGAGACAAACTCTAACTATGGCTACACCTTC
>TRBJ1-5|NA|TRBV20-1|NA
CSAHGGRRNQPQHF
TGCAGTGCCCACGGAGGTCGACGCAATCAGCCCCAGCATTTT
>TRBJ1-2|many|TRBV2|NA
CASSLRTATNYGYTF
TGTGCCAGCAGCCTTAGGACAGCAACTAACTATGGCTACACCTTC
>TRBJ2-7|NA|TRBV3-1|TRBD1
CASSRQGGTYEQYF
TGTGCCAGCAGCCGACAGGGGGGAACCTACGAGCAGTACTTC
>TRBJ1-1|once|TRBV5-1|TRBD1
CASTSGTGYTEAFF
TGCGCCAGCACATCCGGGACAGGGTACACTGAAGCTTTCTTT
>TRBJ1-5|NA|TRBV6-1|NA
CATQSGGNQPQHF
TGTGCCACCCAAAGTGGTGGCAATCAGCCCCAGCATTTT
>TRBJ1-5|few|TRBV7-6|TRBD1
CASSLRRGQGPYSNQPQHF
TGTGCCAGCAGCTTACGTCGCGGACAGGGGCCTTATAGCAATCAGCCCCAGCATTTT
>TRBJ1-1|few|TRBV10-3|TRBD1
CAISEDRDGHTEAFF
TGTGCCATCAGCGAAGACAGGGACGGACACACTGAAGCTTTCTTT
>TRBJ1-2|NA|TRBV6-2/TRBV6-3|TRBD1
CASSYQRTGELGYTF
TGTGCCAGCAGTTACCAGAGGACAGGGGAGCTTGGCTACACCTTC
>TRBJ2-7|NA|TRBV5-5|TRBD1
CASTPLTGPYEQYF
TGTGCCAGCACCCCGTTGACAGGGCCCTACGAGCAGTACTTC
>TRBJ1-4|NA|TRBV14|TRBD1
CASSQMTGAGEKLFF
TGTGCCAGCAGCCAGATGACAGGGGCAGGTGAAAAACTGTTTTTT